This TCR beta chain derives from a study of PD-L1 blockade in urothelial cancer. Overall study context: At 3 weeks after treatment start (second dose) and again at 6 weeks, blood was analyzed.

Study-level findings and limits: Clones that were tumor-associated expanded more in the blood of durable-benefit patients at 3 weeks.

This clone was observed a few times. Its matching antigen is unknown. As for time point: pretreatment peripheral blood. Per patient, between 1 and 8 samples were collected at pretreatment and on-treatment time points. The data were produced by immunoSEQ multiplex PCR, yet TCRdb's version contains in-frame clones alone and is incomplete. The table lists tens of thousands of clones, around four fifths of them singletons. The material sequenced was PBMCs, taken around atezolizumab (anti-PD-L1) treatment. This clonotype was obtained from a man in his forties or fifties with urothelial cancer.

As DNA, the CDR3 is TGTGCCAGCAACTTAGCGGGAGCCTACAATGAGCAGTTCTTC. Protein product: CASNLAGAYNEQFF. The rearrangement links TRBV6-6 to TRBJ2-1, with 9 bases identical to TRBD2. The germline gives CDR1 MNHNY, CDR2 SVGAGI (reference sequence). The CDR3 has 14 amino acids. Trimming took 7 bases from V and 2 from J; bases not matched to a gene: 3.